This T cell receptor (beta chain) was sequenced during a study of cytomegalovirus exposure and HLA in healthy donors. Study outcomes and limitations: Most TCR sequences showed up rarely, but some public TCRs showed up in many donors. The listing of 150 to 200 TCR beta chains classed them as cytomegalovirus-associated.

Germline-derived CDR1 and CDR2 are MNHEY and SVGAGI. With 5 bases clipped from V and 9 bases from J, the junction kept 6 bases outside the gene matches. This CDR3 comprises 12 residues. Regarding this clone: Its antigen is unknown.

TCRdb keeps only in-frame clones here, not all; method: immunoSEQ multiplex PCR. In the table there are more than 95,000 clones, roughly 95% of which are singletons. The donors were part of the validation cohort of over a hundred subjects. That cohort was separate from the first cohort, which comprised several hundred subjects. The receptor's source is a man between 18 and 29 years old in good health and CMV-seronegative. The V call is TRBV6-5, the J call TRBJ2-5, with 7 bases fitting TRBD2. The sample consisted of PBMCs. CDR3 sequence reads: CASSDGRRAQYF. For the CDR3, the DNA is TGTGCCAGCAGTGACGGGAGGCGGGCCCAGTACTTC.